The 22 T cell receptor beta chains below all came from one sample that was sequenced in a study of control samples from healthy donors and cancer patients. Using immunoSEQ multiplex PCR, the repertoire was profiled, and TCRdb retains in-frame clones only, with some absent. The data contain around 200,000 clones, approximately 92% of them singletons. The specimen sequenced was blood. The receptors were sampled from a man aged 18 to 30 in good health.

The chain links TRBV29-1 to TRBJ1-1, with a possible D match to TRBD1 (6 bases). CDR1 SQVTM and CDR2 ANQGSEA come from the germline V gene. There are 13 residues in the CDR3. With 3 bases removed from V and 5 bases from J, the gap between germline ends came to 13 bases. CDR3 region: CSVDAGEGTEAFF. DNA of the CDR3: TGCAGCGTTGATGCAGGGGAGGGGACTGAAGCTTTCTTT.

This clone was found once. This sequence joins TRBV7-3 and TRBJ1-1; the D is unclear. Per germline, CDR1 SGHTA and CDR2 FQGTGA. V lost 5 bases and J lost 3, with 16 bases in between. This CDR3 has 15 amino acids. CDR3 nucleotides: TGTGCCAGCAGCCTAGGGCGCGTTAGGGACACTGAAGCTTTCTTT. Amino acids: CASSLGRVRDTEAFF.

This CDR3 reads CASSPRSSYNSPLHF. The CDR3 DNA follows: TGTGCCAGCTCCCCGAGGAGCTCCTATAATTCACCCCTCCACTTT. The J gene is TRBJ1-6, the V gene TRBV18; D unclear. The V gene's germline CDR1 is KGHSH and CDR2 LQKENI. V gave up 6 bases and J gave up 0 bases, with 9 bases separating them. The CDR3 contains 15 residues.

This sequence joins TRBV6-5 and TRBJ2-3; D is uncertain. Between the trimmed V and J ends, which lost 6 bases and 4 bases, there was a span of 14 bases. The CDR3 covers 14 residues. CDR1 and CDR2 from the germline V gene are MNHEY and SVGAGI. CDR3 loop: CASSPFQSADTQYF. The CDR3 DNA reads as TGTGCCAGCAGCCCGTTCCAATCCGCAGATACGCAGTATTTT.

CDR3 nucleotides: TGTGCCAGCAGCGGGGCCCGGGACAGGGGGTTGGAGACCCAGTACTTC. Translated, it gives CASSGARDRGLETQYF. This rearrangement joins TRBV5-4 to TRBJ2-5; TRBD1 matches 11 bases. From germline, CDR1 is SGHNT and CDR2 YYREEE (reference sequence). With V trimmed by 4 bases and J by 5 bases, 10 bases remained unmatched. This CDR3 spans 16 amino acids.

This chain links TRBV10-3 with TRBJ1-1, with 7 bases matching TRBD1. CDR3 length: 17 amino acids. The germline CDR1 and CDR2 sequences are ENHRY and SYGVKD. Trimming removed 4 bases from V and 0 bases from J; junction bases left unmatched: 11. In DNA, the CDR3 is TGTGCCATCAGTGGCTTACCCGGGACAGCTTTGAACACTGAAGCTTTCTTT. This encodes CAISGLPGTALNTEAFF.

The J gene is TRBJ2-6, the V gene TRBV28; a possible D gene is TRBD1 (6 bases). Germline V gene sequence: CDR1 MDHEN, CDR2 SYDVKM. The V end lost 6 bases, the J end lost 4 bases, and 16 bases lay between the germline ends. This CDR3 has 16 amino acids. CDR3 coding DNA: TGTGCCAGCAGAAGATCAGGGGATACGGGGGCCAACGTCCTGACTTTC. Translation: CASRRSGDTGANVLTF.

The gene calls are TRBV7-9 and TRBJ1-6, with D unresolved. Between the trimmed V and J ends, which lost 4 bases and 14 bases, there was a span of 21 bases. Looked up from germline, CDR1 is SEHNR and CDR2 is FQNEAQ (reference sequence). The CDR3 is made up of 15 amino acids. CDR3 sequence: CASSSPISSLSTLHF. In DNA form, the CDR3 reads TGTGCCAGCAGCTCCCCCATTTCATCCCTCTCGACCCTCCACTTT.

This chain uses TRBV18 with TRBJ2-2; 8 nucleotides align to TRBD1. Germline V CDR1 and CDR2: KGHSH, LQKENI. The CDR3 has 14 amino acids. Trimming took 3 bases from V and 3 from J; bases not matched to a gene: 0. CDR3 nucleotides: TGTGCCAGCTCACCGGGACAGGACACCGGGGAGCTGTTTTTT. Its translation: CASSPGQDTGELFF.

The chain carries TRBV28 and TRBJ1-6; D may be TRBD1 (5 bases). From germline, CDR1 is MDHEN and CDR2 SYDVKM. The CDR3 is 16 residues long. V lost 5 bases to trimming and J lost 0 bases, with 11 bases between them. The CDR3 spells CASSPGSGSYNSPLHF. CDR3 nucleotide sequence: TGTGCCAGCAGTCCAGGGTCCGGCTCCTATAATTCACCCCTCCACTTT.

The chain is built from TRBV6-1 and TRBJ1-4; a possible D gene is TRBD1 (6 bases). The CDR3 length is 16 residues. Trimming removed 0 bases from V and 3 bases from J, with 11 bases in between. Germline V gene lookup returns CDR1 MNHNS and CDR2 SASEGT. The CDR3 here is CASSEAGQGSNEKLFF. The CDR3 nucleotides are TGTGCCAGCAGTGAAGCTGGCCAGGGGTCTAATGAAAAACTGTTTTTT.

The chain uses TRBV2 and TRBJ1-1; the D is unclear. Per germline, CDR1 SNHLY and CDR2 FYNNEI. V lost 8 bases to trimming and J lost 3 bases, with 16 bases between them. The CDR3 runs to 14 residues. Here the CDR3 reads CASGLPGGDTEAFF. Here the CDR3 DNA reads TGTGCCAGCGGCCTGCCCGGCGGGGACACTGAAGCTTTCTTT.

The chain carries TRBV7-9 and TRBJ1-1; 7 nucleotides align to TRBD1. The ends lost 2 bases at V and 4 bases at J; junction bases unmatched: 7. CDR1 SEHNR and CDR2 FQNEAQ come from the germline V gene (reference sequence). The CDR3 covers 15 residues. CDR3 DNA: TGTGCCAGCAGCTTACGGGGAGGGGGCATCACTGAAGCTTTCTTT. Translation gives CASSLRGGGITEAFF.

This chain uses TRBV29-1 with TRBJ2-7; D ambiguous. V lost 5 bases to trimming and J lost 1 base, with 9 bases between them. This CDR3 region has 12 residues. Per germline, CDR1 SQVTM and CDR2 ANQGSEA. CDR3 sequence reads: CSVLSASYEQYF. CDR3 coding DNA: TGCAGCGTTCTCTCAGCTTCCTACGAGCAGTACTTC.

This clone was observed a few times. The chain uses TRBV29-1 and TRBJ1-2, with TRBD1 identical over 7 bases. The germline gives CDR1 SQVTM, CDR2 ANQGSEA. CDR3 length: 11 amino acids. J was trimmed by 3 bases and V by 7 bases; bases with no gene match: 2. The CDR3 region is CSAGQDYGYTF. For the CDR3, the DNA is TGCAGCGCCGGACAGGACTATGGCTACACCTTC.

The V call is TRBV9, the J call TRBJ2-3, with TRBD2 identical over 12 bases. Trimming took 4 bases from V and 5 from J; bases not matched to a gene: 5. This CDR3 has 15 residues. The germline V gene encodes CDR1 SGDLS and CDR2 YYNGEE. CDR3 amino acids: CASSPSGGDGDTQYF. The CDR3 DNA follows: TGTGCCAGCAGCCCTAGCGGGGGGGATGGAGATACGCAGTATTTT.

Of note for this clone: Other DNA sequences in the same sample also yield this CDR3. The J gene is TRBJ2-7, the V gene TRBV11-2; no clear D gene. Germline V lookup: CDR1 SGHAT, CDR2 FQNNGV. V lost 5 bases, J lost 1 base, and 3 bases lay in between. The CDR3 is made up of 11 amino acids. CDR3: CASSASYEQYF. The CDR3 region has the DNA TGTGCCAGCAGCGCATCCTACGAGCAGTACTTC.

The chain is built from TRBV6-6 and TRBJ1-4; the match to TRBD1 covers 10 bases. The ends lost 2 bases at V and 7 bases at J; junction bases unmatched: 7. There are 16 residues in the CDR3. From germline, CDR1 is MNHNY and CDR2 SVGAGI (reference sequence). The CDR3 coding sequence is TGTGCCAGCAGTTACGTTGGGACAGGGGAGGGTGAAAAACTGTTTTTT. Residues: CASSYVGTGEGEKLFF.

This chain uses TRBV30 with TRBJ2-2; maybe TRBD1 (6 bases). The CDR3 spans 14 residues. Trimming took 4 bases from V and 6 from J, leaving 15 bases between them. Germline V gives CDR1 GTSNPN, CDR2 SVGIG (reference sequence). DNA for the CDR3: TGTGCCTGGACTACGGGACAAAGTTCCGGGGAGCTGTTTTTT. Its protein is CAWTTGQSSGELFF. The full variable domain, rest sourced from reference TRBV30 and TRBJ2-2, is SQTIHQWPATLVQPVGSPLSLECTVEGTSNPNLYWYRQAAGRGLQLLFYSVGIGQISSEVPQNLSASRPQDRQFILSSKKLLLSDSGFYLCAWTTGQSSGELFFGEGSRLTVL.

The chain employs TRBV12-5 and TRBJ2-6, with D uncertain. Germline V gene sequence: CDR1 LGHNT, CDR2 FRNRAP. V dropped 7 bases and J dropped 2 bases, with 3 bases sitting between them. This CDR3 is built from 12 residues. CDR3 bases: TGTGCTAGTGATACTGGGGCCAACGTCCTGACTTTC. Amino acid sequence: CASDTGANVLTF. Full variable domain (missing parts from reference TRBV12-5 and TRBJ2-6): DARVTQTPRHKVTEMGQEVTMRCQPILGHNTVFWYRQTMMQGLELLAYFRNRAPLDDSGMPKDRFSAEMPDATLATLKIQPSEPRDSAVYFCASDTGANVLTFGAGSRLTVL.

The chain has TRBV28 and TRBJ2-7; D not resolved. The CDR3 is made up of 13 amino acids. CDR1 and CDR2 (germline): MDHEN, SYDVKM. V lost 3 bases and J 4 bases, leaving 10 bases between the germline ends. The CDR3 loop is CASSLQESYEQYF. As DNA, the CDR3 is TGTGCCAGCAGTTTGCAGGAATCTTACGAGCAGTACTTC.

The rearrangement uses TRBV29-1 and TRBJ2-1, with D perhaps matching TRBD1 (5 bases). The CDR3 is made up of 15 amino acids. The germline gives CDR1 SQVTM, CDR2 ANQGSEA. V was shortened by 2 bases and J by 6 bases, with 17 bases between the two germline ends. CDR3 residues: CSVEILGVGRNEQFF. The CDR3 nucleotides read TGCAGCGTTGAAATTTTAGGGGTCGGCCGCAATGAGCAGTTCTTC.